This TCR beta chain was sequenced during a study of beta chain features in type 1 diabetes. Study findings and constraints: Because the template was cDNA, high-expressing cells might be over-represented. A pattern of fewer insertions and more deletions at VDJ junctions was seen in type 1 diabetes patients.

This clone came up once. Its antigen is not identified. Every single donor gave one heparinised blood draw, and these averaged roughly 100 mL. Using CD45RO/CCR7/CD25/CD127/CD95/CD27, CD4+ naive, central memory, regulatory and stem cell-like memory cells were sorted. Isolated RNA was reverse transcribed in full, so expressed TCRB transcripts were sequenced. The data were produced by immunoSEQ multiplex PCR, yet TCRdb's version contains in-frame clones alone and is incomplete. The sample yields nearly 250,000 clones, roughly 70% seen once. Germline V gene data show CDR1 as SGHTA and CDR2 as FQGNSA. V shed 1 base and J 7 bases; nucleotides not matched to a gene: 6. The CDR3 sequence is 15 residues long.

V and J are TRBV7-2 and TRBJ1-5; 8 bases agree with TRBD1. The TCR was taken from a young man in good health. What was sequenced was naive CD4+ T cells from blood. Here the CDR3 DNA reads TGTGCCAGCAGCTTAGGAGGACAGGGCCTACAGCCCCAGCATTTT. It is translated as CASSLGGQGLQPQHF.